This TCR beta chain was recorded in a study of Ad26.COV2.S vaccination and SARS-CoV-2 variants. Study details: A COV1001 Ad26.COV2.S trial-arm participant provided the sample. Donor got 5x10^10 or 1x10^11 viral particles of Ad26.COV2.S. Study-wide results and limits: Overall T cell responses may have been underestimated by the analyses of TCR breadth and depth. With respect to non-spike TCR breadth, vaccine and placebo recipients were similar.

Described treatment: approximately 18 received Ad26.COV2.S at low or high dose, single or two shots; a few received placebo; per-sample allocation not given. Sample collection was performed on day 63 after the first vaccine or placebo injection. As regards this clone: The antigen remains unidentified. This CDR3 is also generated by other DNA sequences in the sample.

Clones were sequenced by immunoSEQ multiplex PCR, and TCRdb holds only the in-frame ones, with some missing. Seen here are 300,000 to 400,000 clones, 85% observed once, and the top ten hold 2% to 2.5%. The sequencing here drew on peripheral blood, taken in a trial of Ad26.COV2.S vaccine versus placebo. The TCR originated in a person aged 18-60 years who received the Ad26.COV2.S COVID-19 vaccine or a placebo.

The CDR3 spells CASSLQGAGELFF. CDR3 nucleotide sequence: TGCGCCAGCAGCTTACAGGGCGCCGGGGAGCTGTTTTTT. The J gene is TRBJ2-2, the V gene TRBV5-1, with a tentative D call TRBD1 (6 bases). Trimming removed 2 bases from V and 6 bases from J, with 8 bases in between. The CDR3 contains 13 residues. Germline CDR1 SGHRS, CDR2 YFSETQ. Based on the CDR3 plus reference TRBV5-1 and TRBJ2-2, the full variable domain is KAGVTQTPRYLIKTRGQQVTLSCSPISGHRSVSWYQQTPGQGLQFLFEYFSETQRNKGNFPGRFSGRQFSNSRSEMNVSTLELGDSALYLCASSLQGAGELFFGEGSRLTVL.